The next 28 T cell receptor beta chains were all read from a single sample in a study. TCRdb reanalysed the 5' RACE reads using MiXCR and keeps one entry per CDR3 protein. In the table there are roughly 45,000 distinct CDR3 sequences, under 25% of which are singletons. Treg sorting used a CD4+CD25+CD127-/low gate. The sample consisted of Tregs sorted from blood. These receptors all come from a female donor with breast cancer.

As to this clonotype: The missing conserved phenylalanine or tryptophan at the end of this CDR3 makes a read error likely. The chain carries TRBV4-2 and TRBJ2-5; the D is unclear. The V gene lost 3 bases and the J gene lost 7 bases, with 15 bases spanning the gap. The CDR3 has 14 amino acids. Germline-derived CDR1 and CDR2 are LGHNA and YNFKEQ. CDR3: CASSQYATYSTQYL. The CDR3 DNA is TGTGCCAGCAGCCAGTACGCCACTTATTCGACCCAGTACCTC.

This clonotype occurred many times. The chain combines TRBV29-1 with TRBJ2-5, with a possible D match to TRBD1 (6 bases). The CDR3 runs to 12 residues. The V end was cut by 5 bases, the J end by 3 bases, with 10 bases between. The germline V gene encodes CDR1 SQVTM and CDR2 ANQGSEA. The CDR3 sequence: CSVRTDKETQYF. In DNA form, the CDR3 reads TGCAGCGTTAGGACAGACAAAGAGACCCAGTACTTC.

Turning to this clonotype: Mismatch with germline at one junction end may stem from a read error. CDR3 nucleotides: TGCGCCAGCGGCTTGGGGGACAGGGGGAAACTGTTTTTT. Protein sequence: CASGLGDRGKLFF. J is TRBJ1-4 and V is TRBV5-1; 11 bases agree with TRBD1. The CDR3 contains 13 residues. Germline CDR1 and CDR2: SGHRS and YFSETQ.

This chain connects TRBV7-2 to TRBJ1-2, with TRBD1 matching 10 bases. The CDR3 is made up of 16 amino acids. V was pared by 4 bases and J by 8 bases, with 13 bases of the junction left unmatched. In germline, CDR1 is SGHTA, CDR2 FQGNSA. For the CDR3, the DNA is TGTGCCAGCAGCTCCCTTTGGGACAGGGGCATAGGAGGCTACACCTTC. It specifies CASSSLWDRGIGGYTF. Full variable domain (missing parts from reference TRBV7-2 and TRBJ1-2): GAGVSQSPSNKVTEKGKDVELRCDPISGHTALYWYRQSLGQGLEFLIYFQGNSAPDKSGLPSDRFSAERTGGSVSTLTIQRTQQEDSAVYLCASSSLWDRGIGGYTFGSGTRLTVV.

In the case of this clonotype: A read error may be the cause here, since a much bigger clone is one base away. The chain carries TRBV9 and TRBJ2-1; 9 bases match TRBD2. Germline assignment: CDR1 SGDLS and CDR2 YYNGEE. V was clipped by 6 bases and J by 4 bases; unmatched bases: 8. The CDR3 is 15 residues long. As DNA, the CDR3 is TGTGCCAGCAACGTTGGGACTAGCTTTTACAATGAGCAGTTCTTC. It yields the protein CASNVGTSFYNEQFF.

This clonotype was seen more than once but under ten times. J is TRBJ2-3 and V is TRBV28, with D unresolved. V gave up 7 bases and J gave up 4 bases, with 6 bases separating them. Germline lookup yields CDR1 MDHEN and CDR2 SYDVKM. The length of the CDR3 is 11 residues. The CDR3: CASIPSDTQYF. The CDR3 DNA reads TGTGCCAGCATCCCCTCAGATACGCAGTATTTT.

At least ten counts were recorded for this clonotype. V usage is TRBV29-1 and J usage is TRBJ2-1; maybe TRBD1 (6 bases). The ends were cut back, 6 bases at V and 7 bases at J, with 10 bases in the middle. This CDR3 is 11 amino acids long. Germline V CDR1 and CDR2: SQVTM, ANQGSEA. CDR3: CSVLTGNEQFF. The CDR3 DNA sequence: TGCAGCGTCCTCACAGGGAATGAGCAGTTCTTC.

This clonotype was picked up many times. Here the CDR3 DNA reads TGCAGCGTTACTTTAGAGACGGGGCGCAATCAGCCCCAGCATTTT. Its protein product is CSVTLETGRNQPQHF. The genes are TRBV29-1 and TRBJ1-5; tentatively, D is TRBD1 (5 bases). The CDR3 length is 15 residues. V shed 5 bases and J shed 2 bases, with 16 bases lying between them. Germline assignment: CDR1 SQVTM and CDR2 ANQGSEA. Full variable domain (outside the CDR3, taken from reference TRBV29-1 and TRBJ1-5): SAVISQKPSRDICQRGTSLTIQCQVDSQVTMMFWYRQQPGQSLTLIATANQGSEATYESGFVIDKFPISRPNLTFSTLTVSNMSPEDSSIYLCSVTLETGRNQPQHFGDGTRLSIL.

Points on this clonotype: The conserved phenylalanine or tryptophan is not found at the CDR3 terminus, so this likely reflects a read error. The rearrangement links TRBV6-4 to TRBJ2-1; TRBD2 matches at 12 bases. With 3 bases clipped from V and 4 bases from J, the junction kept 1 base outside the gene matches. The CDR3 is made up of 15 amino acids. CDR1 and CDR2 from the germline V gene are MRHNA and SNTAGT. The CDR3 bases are TGTGCCAGCAGTGAGACTAGCGGGAGTTACAATGAGCAGTTCTCC. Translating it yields CASSETSGSYNEQFS.

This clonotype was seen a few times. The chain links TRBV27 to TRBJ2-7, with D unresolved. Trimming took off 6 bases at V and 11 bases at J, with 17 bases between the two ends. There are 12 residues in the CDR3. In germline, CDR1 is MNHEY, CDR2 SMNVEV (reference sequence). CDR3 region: CASSPGRTLEYF. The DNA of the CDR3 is TGTGCCAGCAGCCCTGGACGGACCCTGGAGTACTTC.

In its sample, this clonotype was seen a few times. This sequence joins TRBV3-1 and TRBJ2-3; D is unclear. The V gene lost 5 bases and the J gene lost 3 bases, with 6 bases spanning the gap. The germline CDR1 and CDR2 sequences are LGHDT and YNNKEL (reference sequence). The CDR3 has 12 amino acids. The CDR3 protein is CASSSSTDTQYF. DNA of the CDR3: TGTGCCAGCAGCTCCTCTACAGATACGCAGTATTTT.

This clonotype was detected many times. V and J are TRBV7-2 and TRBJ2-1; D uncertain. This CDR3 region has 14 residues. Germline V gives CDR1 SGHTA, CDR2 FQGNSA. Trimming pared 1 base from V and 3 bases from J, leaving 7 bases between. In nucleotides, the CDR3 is TGTGCCAGCAGCTTAGTGGGCGGCTACAATGAGCAGTTCTTC. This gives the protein CASSLVGGYNEQFF. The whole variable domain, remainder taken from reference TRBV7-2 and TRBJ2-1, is GAGVSQSPSNKVTEKGKDVELRCDPISGHTALYWYRQSLGQGLEFLIYFQGNSAPDKSGLPSDRFSAERTGGSVSTLTIQRTQQEDSAVYLCASSLVGGYNEQFFGPGTRLTVL.

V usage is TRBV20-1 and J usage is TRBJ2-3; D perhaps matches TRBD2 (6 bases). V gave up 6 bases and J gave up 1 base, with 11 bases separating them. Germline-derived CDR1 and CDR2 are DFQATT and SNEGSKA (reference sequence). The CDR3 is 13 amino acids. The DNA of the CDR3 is TGCAGTGCGGGTAAGCGGGGCACAGATACGCAGTATTTT. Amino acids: CSAGKRGTDTQYF.

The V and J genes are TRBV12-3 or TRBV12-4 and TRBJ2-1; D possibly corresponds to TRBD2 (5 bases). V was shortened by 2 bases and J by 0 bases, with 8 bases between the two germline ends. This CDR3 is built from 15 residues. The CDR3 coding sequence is TGTGCCAGCAGTTTAACGGGGAGCTCCTACAATGAGCAGTTCTTC. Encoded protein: CASSLTGSSYNEQFF.

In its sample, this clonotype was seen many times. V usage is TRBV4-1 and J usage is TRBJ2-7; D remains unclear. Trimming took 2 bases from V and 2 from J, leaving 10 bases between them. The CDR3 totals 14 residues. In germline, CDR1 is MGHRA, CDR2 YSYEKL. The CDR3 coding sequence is TGCGCCAGCAGCCAACGGAACAACCCCTACGAGCAGTACTTC. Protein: CASSQRNNPYEQYF.

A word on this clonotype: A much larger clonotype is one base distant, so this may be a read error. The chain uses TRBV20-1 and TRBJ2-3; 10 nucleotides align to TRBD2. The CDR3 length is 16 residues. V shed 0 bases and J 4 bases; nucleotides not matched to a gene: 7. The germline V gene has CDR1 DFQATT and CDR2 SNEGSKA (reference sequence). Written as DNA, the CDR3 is TGCAGTGCTAGAGAACGGACTAGCGGCGGATCAGATACGCAGTATTTT. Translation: CSARERTSGGSDTQYF.

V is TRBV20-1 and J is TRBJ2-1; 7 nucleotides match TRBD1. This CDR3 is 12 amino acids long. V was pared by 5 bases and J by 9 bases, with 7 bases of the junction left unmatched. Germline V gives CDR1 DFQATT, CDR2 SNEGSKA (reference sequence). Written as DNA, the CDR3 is TGCAGTGCTCGATACAGGGGTGGTGAGCAGTTCTTC. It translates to CSARYRGGEQFF.

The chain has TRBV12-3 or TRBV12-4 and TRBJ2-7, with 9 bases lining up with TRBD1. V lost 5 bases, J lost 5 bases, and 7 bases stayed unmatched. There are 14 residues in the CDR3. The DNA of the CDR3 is TGTGCCAGCAGTAACGCCGGGACAGGGAACGAGCAGTACTTC. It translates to CASSNAGTGNEQYF.

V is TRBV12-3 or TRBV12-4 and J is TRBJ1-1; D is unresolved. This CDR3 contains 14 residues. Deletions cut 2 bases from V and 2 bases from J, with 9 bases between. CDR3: CASSLTALNTEAFF. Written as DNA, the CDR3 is TGTGCCAGCAGTTTAACGGCCCTCAACACTGAAGCTTTCTTT.

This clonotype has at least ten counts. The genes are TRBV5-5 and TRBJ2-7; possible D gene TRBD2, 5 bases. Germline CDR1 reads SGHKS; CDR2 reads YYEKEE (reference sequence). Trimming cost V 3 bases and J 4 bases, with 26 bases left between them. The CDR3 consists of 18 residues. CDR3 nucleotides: TGTGCCAGCAGCTCGCCGGAGGAAGGGCCCCCGAGTTGGTACGAGCAGTACTTC. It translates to CASSSPEEGPPSWYEQYF.

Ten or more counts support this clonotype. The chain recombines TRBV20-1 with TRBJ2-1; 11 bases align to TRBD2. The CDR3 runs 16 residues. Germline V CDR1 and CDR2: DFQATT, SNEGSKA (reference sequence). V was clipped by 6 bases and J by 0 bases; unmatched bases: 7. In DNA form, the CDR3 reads TGCAGTGCCACGAAACTAGCGGGAGTCTCCTACAATGAGCAGTTCTTC. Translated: CSATKLAGVSYNEQFF.

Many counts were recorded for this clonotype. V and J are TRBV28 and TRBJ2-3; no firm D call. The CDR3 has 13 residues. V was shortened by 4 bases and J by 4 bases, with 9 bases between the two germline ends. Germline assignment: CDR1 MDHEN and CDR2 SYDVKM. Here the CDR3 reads CASSWISSDTQYF. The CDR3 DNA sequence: TGTGCCAGCAGTTGGATCTCCTCAGATACGCAGTATTTT.

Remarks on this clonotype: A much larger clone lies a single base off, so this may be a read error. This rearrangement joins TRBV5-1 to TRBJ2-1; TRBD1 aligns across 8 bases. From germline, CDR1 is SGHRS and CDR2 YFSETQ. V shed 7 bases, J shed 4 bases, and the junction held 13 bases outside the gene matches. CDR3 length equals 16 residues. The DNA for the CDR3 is TGCGCCAGCGGCTCCACCGGGACAGGAGCATACAATGAGCAGTTCTTC. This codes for CASGSTGTGAYNEQFF.

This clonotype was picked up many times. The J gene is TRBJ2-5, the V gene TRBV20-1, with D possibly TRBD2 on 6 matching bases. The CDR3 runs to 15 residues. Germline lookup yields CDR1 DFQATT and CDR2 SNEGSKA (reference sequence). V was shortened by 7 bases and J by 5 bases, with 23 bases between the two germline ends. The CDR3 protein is CSVRSWGESEETQYF. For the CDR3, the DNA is TGCAGTGTCAGGTCCTGGGGGGAGAGCGAGGAGACCCAGTACTTC.

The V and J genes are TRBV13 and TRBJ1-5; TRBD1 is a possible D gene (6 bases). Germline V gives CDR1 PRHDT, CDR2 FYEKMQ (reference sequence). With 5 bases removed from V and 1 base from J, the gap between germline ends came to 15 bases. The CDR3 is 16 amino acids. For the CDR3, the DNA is TGTGCCAGCAGCCGAAAAAGTAGGGGGAGCAATCAGCCCCAGCATTTT. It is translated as CASSRKSRGSNQPQHF. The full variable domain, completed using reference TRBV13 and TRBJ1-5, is AAGVIQSPRHLIKEKRETATLKCYPIPRHDTVYWYQQGPGQDPQFLISFYEKMQSDKGSIPDRFSAQQFSDYHSELNMSSLELGDSALYFCASSRKSRGSNQPQHFGDGTRLSIL.

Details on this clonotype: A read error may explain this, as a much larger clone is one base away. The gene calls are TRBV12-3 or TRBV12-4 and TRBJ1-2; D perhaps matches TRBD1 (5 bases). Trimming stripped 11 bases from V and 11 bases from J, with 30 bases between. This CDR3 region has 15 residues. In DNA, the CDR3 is TGTGCCGGCTCCAGCGTCAGGGCGACATCGAAACTATACACCTTC. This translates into CAGSSVRATSKLYTF.

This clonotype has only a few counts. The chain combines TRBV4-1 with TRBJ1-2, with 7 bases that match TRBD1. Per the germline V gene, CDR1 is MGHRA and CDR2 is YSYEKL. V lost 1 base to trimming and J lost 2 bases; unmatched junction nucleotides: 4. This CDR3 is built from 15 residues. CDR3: CASSQATGANYGYTF. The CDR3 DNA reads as TGCGCCAGCAGCCAAGCTACAGGGGCCAACTATGGCTACACCTTC.

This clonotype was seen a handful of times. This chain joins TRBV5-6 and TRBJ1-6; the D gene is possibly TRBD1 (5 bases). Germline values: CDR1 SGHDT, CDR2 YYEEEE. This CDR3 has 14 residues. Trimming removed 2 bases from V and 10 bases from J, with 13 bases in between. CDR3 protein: CASSFGTSASPLHF. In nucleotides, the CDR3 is TGTGCCAGCAGCTTCGGGACGTCTGCGTCACCCCTCCACTTT.